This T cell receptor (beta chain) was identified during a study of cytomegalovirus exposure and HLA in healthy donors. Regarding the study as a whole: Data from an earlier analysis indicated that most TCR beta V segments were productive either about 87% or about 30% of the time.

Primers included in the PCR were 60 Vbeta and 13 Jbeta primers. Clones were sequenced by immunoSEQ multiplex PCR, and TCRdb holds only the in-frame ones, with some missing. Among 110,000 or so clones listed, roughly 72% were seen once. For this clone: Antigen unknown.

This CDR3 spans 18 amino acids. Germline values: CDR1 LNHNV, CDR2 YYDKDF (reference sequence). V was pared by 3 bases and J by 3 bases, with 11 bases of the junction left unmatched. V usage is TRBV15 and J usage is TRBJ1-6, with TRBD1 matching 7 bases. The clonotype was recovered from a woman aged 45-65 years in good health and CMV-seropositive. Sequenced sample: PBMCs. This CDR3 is CATSSYMTGQSYNSPLHF. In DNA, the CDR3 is TGTGCCACCAGCAGCTATATGACGGGACAGAGCTATAATTCACCCCTCCACTTT.